These 25 T cell receptor beta chains were sequenced from one sample in a study of T cells in Graves' hyperthyroidism and ophthalmopathy. RNA transcripts provided the source from which TCR beta CDR3 regions were amplified. HTBI primers were employed in a first-round RT-PCR of the TCR CDR3. MiXCR was run by TCRdb on the multiplex PCR reads, yielding one entry per CDR3 protein. Of some 250,000 distinct CDR3 sequences in the sample, about 14% were seen once. Sequencing was performed on blood. These receptors all come from a woman in her forties with Graves' hyperthyroidism that later progressed to Graves' ophthalmopathy.

This clonotype appeared many times. This chain links TRBV5-1 with TRBJ2-3; tentative D call: TRBD2 (6 bases). CDR3 size: 18 residues. The germline CDR1 and CDR2 sequences are SGHRS and YFSETQ. V was pared by 1 base and J by 2 bases, with 20 bases between. In nucleotides, the CDR3 is TGCGCCAGCAGCTTGCCACGAACCTCAACTAGCCCCACAGATACGCAGTATTTT. Translated: CASSLPRTSTSPTDTQYF.

This clonotype was observed at least ten times. The CDR3 spells CASSVGRTDTQYF. CDR3 DNA: TGTGCCAGCAGCGTAGGCCGCACAGATACGCAGTATTTT. This rearrangement joins TRBV9 to TRBJ2-3; D remains unclear. Trimming left V 0 bases short and J 1 base short, with 3 bases between. Germline lookup yields CDR1 SGDLS and CDR2 YYNGEE. The CDR3 runs to 13 residues.

This chain uses TRBV5-1 with TRBJ1-2; TRBD1 is a possible D gene (6 bases). In germline, CDR1 is SGHRS, CDR2 YFSETQ. Trimming pared 2 bases from V and 5 bases from J, leaving 10 bases between. CDR3 size: 13 residues. Written as DNA, the CDR3 is TGCGCCAGCAGCTTAGAGGGGGAGTATGGCTACACCTTC. Protein product: CASSLEGEYGYTF.

This clonotype came up many times. The chain uses TRBV12-3 or TRBV12-4 and TRBJ2-1; D uncertain. The ends were cut back, 7 bases at V and 6 bases at J, with 13 bases in the middle. The CDR3 totals 13 residues. The CDR3 region is CASTLGTFNEQFF. CDR3 nucleotide sequence: TGTGCCAGCACCCTAGGTACTTTCAATGAGCAGTTCTTC.

This clonotype was recorded at least ten times. This chain connects TRBV5-4 to TRBJ2-7; D tentatively reads TRBD1 or TRBD2 (5 bases each). CDR1 is SGHNT, CDR2 YYREEE, per germline (reference sequence). CDR3 length: 13 residues. V gave up 2 bases and J gave up 5 bases, with 11 bases separating them. CDR3 region: CASSFRGAHEQYF. CDR3 sequence (DNA): TGTGCCAGCAGCTTCCGAGGGGCGCACGAGCAGTACTTC.

This clonotype was found many times. The genes are TRBV29-1 and TRBJ1-1; TRBD1 matches at 8 bases. Germline CDR1 and CDR2: SQVTM and ANQGSEA. The CDR3 sequence is 15 residues long. V shed 5 bases and J 8 bases; nucleotides not matched to a gene: 16. CDR3 residues: CSVKTGDVTRGEAFF. The CDR3 DNA sequence: TGCAGCGTTAAGACAGGGGATGTAACAAGGGGAGAAGCTTTCTTT.

This clonotype has at least ten counts. J is TRBJ2-3 and V is TRBV2, with 11 bases lining up with TRBD1. J lost 7 bases, V lost 3 bases, and 6 bases had no gene match. Germline CDR1 is SNHLY and CDR2 is FYNNEI. This CDR3 has 15 amino acids. The CDR3 sequence: CASSDLGQGANTQYF. For the CDR3, the DNA is TGTGCCAGCAGTGACTTAGGACAGGGGGCGAATACGCAGTATTTT.

There are many counts of this clonotype. The chain joins TRBV27 to TRBJ2-7; D uncertain. Germline V gene sequence: CDR1 MNHEY, CDR2 SMNVEV (reference sequence). The CDR3 runs to 16 residues. V was pared by 3 bases and J by 7 bases, with 22 bases between. CDR3 in amino acids: CASSFSLAEARFEQYF. CDR3 DNA sequence: TGTGCCAGCAGTTTTTCGTTGGCAGAGGCCCGGTTTGAGCAGTACTTC.

Regarding this clonotype: At one end the junction does not follow the germline gene, possibly because of a read error. The chain links TRBV29-1 to TRBJ2-3, with TRBD1 identical over 7 bases. CDR3 size: 16 residues. The germline V gene has CDR1 SQVTM and CDR2 ANQGSEA. The CDR3 is CSVEDWTGPSTGTQYF. The CDR3 nucleotides are TGCAGCGTTGAAGATTGGACAGGACCTAGCACAGGTACGCAGTATTTT.

This clonotype was seen ten or more times. The chain combines TRBV2 with TRBJ2-2; 13 bases are shared with TRBD2. The CDR3 runs to 16 residues. The V gene end was trimmed by 7 bases and the J gene end by 4 bases; junction bases not matched to a gene: 6. In germline, CDR1 is SNHLY, CDR2 FYNNEI. The CDR3, as DNA: TGTGCCAGCATCGGACTAGCGGGAGAAGGCACCGGGGAGCTGTTTTTT. This gives the protein CASIGLAGEGTGELFF.

This clonotype appeared many times. The chain employs TRBV28 and TRBJ2-1; 12 bases agree with TRBD2. Trimming took 3 bases from V and 6 from J; bases not matched to a gene: 9. Germline CDR1 and CDR2: MDHEN and SYDVKM. This CDR3 is built from 17 residues. The CDR3 DNA follows: TGTGCCAGCAGTTTCTCGACGGGGGGACTAGCGGGCAATGAGCAGTTCTTC. It codes for CASSFSTGGLAGNEQFF.

The rearrangement links TRBV7-8 to TRBJ1-2, with 8 bases that match TRBD1. Germline V CDR1 and CDR2: SGHVS, FQNEAQ. The CDR3 totals 16 residues. The ends lost 7 bases at V and 8 bases at J; junction bases unmatched: 18. The CDR3 is CASIPQRDRFPRGYTF. The CDR3 DNA reads as TGTGCCAGCATCCCCCAAAGGGACAGGTTCCCCCGAGGCTACACCTTC.

This clonotype was counted ten times or more. J is TRBJ2-5 and V is TRBV7-8; D uncertain. The CDR3 loop spans 14 amino acids. The V end was cut by 1 base, the J end by 5 bases, with 11 bases between. Germline CDR1 SGHVS, CDR2 FQNEAQ. The CDR3 sequence is CASSLGFGSETQYF. The CDR3 region has the DNA TGTGCCAGCAGCTTAGGATTCGGATCGGAGACCCAGTACTTC. Combining the CDR3 with reference TRBV7-8 and TRBJ2-5 gives the whole variable domain GAGVSQSPRYKVAKRGQDVALRCDPISGHVSLFWYQQALGQGPEFLTYFQNEAQLDKSGLPSDRFFAERPEGSVSTLKIQRTQQEDSAVYLCASSLGFGSETQYFGPGTRLLVL.

This clonotype was seen many times. The chain has TRBV6-1 and TRBJ2-7, with no clear D. This CDR3 is built from 12 residues. The V gene's germline CDR1 is MNHNS and CDR2 SASEGT. V was pared by 10 bases and J by 4 bases, with 14 bases between. CDR3 region: CATRPNGYEQYF. The CDR3, as DNA: TGTGCCACCAGACCGAACGGGTACGAGCAGTACTTC.

This clonotype was seen at least ten times. The chain recombines TRBV3-1 with TRBJ2-3; no clear D. V shed 0 bases and J shed 0 bases, with 7 bases lying between them. Germline V gene sequence: CDR1 LGHDT, CDR2 YNNKEL (reference sequence). The CDR3 is made up of 15 amino acids. The CDR3 sequence: CASSQDLGSTDTQYF. The DNA of the CDR3 is TGTGCCAGCAGCCAAGATCTCGGAAGCACAGATACGCAGTATTTT.

The sample holds many counts of this clonotype. The genes are TRBV12-3 or TRBV12-4 and TRBJ1-4, with D possibly matching TRBD1 (5 bases). Trimming left V 6 bases short and J 7 bases short, with 12 bases between. The CDR3 loop spans 13 amino acids. The CDR3 spells CASSDGASEKLFF. In nucleotides, the CDR3 is TGTGCCAGCAGCGATGGGGCGAGTGAAAAACTGTTTTTT.

Only a few counts were recorded for this clonotype. The chain links TRBV12-3 or TRBV12-4 to TRBJ1-5; D not certain. The CDR3 contains 17 residues. V lost 7 bases, J lost 0 bases, and 19 bases lay in between. The CDR3 nucleotides read TGTGCCAGCACCCTCCTGCTCCACGCGGATAGCAATCAGCCCCAGCATTTT. Encoded protein: CASTLLLHADSNQPQHF.

Turning to this clonotype: This sequence may be a read error, since a much larger clone differs from it by one base. No conserved phenylalanine or tryptophan is present at the end of the CDR3, so a read error is the likely explanation. This chain joins TRBV30 and TRBJ2-7, with TRBD1 matching 7 bases. Per germline, CDR1 GTSNPN and CDR2 SVGIG (reference sequence). This CDR3 is 15 amino acids long. Trimming took 2 bases from V and 3 from J; bases not matched to a gene: 10. The CDR3 here is CAWSPPRDSHYEQYS. The CDR3 coding sequence is TGTGCCTGGAGTCCACCCCGGGACAGTCACTACGAGCAGTACTCC.

This clonotype was observed a few times. This sequence joins TRBV20-1 and TRBJ2-7, with TRBD1 matching 9 bases. Germline CDR1 and CDR2: DFQATT and SNEGSKA (reference sequence). The trim removed 2 bases at V and 7 bases at J, leaving 9 bases unmatched. The CDR3 length is 14 residues. The CDR3 DNA reads as TGCAGTGCTAGAACACGGACAGGGGTCGGTGAGCAGTACTTC. Its translation: CSARTRTGVGEQYF.

The chain joins TRBV4-1 to TRBJ2-5, with D possibly being TRBD1 (5 bases). The CDR3 sequence is 16 residues long. V lost 4 bases and J 2 bases, leaving 17 bases between the germline ends. CDR1 is MGHRA, CDR2 YSYEKL, per germline. The DNA of the CDR3 is TGCGCCAGCAGCCCCTCAGGGCGTCGTTTACAAGAGACCCAGTACTTC. It translates to CASSPSGRRLQETQYF.

This chain joins TRBV7-2 and TRBJ1-2; TRBD1 matches 8 bases. CDR1 is SGHTA and CDR2 is FQGNSA in the germline V gene. The length of the CDR3 is 15 residues. With 5 bases clipped from V and 4 bases from J, the junction kept 9 bases outside the gene matches. The CDR3 nucleotides read TGTGCCAGCAGCCTTCGCCAGGGGGCAATCTATGGCTACACCTTC. This gives the protein CASSLRQGAIYGYTF. The entire variable domain, with the rest obtained from reference TRBV7-2 and TRBJ1-2, is as follows: GAGVSQSPSNKVTEKGKDVELRCDPISGHTALYWYRQSLGQGLEFLIYFQGNSAPDKSGLPSDRFSAERTGGSVSTLTIQRTQQEDSAVYLCASSLRQGAIYGYTFGSGTRLTVV.

This clonotype was counted many times. The chain links TRBV6-1 to TRBJ2-1; D is unresolved. The V end lost 4 bases, the J end lost 9 bases, and 7 bases lay between the germline ends. CDR1 is MNHNS, CDR2 SASEGT, per germline. The CDR3 covers 11 residues. This CDR3 is CASSAYGEQFF. The CDR3 coding sequence is TGTGCCAGCAGTGCATATGGTGAGCAGTTCTTC.

A remark on this clonotype: A much more abundant neighbour one base away suggests this may be a read error. The chain joins TRBV20-1 to TRBJ1-3; D remains ambiguous. CDR1 and CDR2 (germline): DFQATT, SNEGSKA (reference sequence). The V end lost 5 bases, the J end lost 2 bases, and 10 bases lay between the germline ends. This CDR3 has 13 residues. The CDR3 nucleotides are TGCAGTGCTTTTCGGCCCCCTGGAAACACCATATATTTT. Its translation: CSAFRPPGNTIYF.

Turning to this clonotype: This likely comes from a read error, as the CDR3 has no conserved phenylalanine or tryptophan at its end. The gene calls are TRBV6-2 or TRBV6-3 and TRBJ2-7, with 8 bases aligning to TRBD1. V was pared by 6 bases and J by 3 bases, with 10 bases of the junction left unmatched. Per germline, CDR1 MNHEY and CDR2 SVGEGT. The CDR3 extends over 15 amino acids. The CDR3 DNA follows: TGTGCCAGCAGACCAGGACAGGGAGCTTTCTACGAGCAGTACCTC. It is translated as CASRPGQGAFYEQYL.

This clonotype was picked up a small number of times. The rearrangement joins TRBV29-1 to TRBJ2-3; D unresolved. This CDR3 spans 10 amino acids. Germline V gene lookup returns CDR1 SQVTM and CDR2 ANQGSEA. Trimming left V 5 bases short and J 2 bases short, with 2 bases between. The CDR3 bases are TGCAGCGTTCTCACAGATACGCAGTATTTT. It translates to CSVLTDTQYF.